These 28 T cell receptor beta chains share one sample of origin, sequenced in a study of graft-versus-host responses after intestinal transplantation. TCRdb's copy holds only in-frame clones and misses some; the assay was immunoSEQ multiplex PCR. The sample shows over 15,000 clones, about 34% of them seen only once. The material was alloreactive CD4+ T cells from a mixed lymphocyte reaction culture, obtained before intestinal transplant. The subset here: CFSE-low proliferating T cells sorted from roughly 6-day pre-transplant mixed lymphocyte reaction (GvH or HvG direction). The receptors here all came from a human patient who received an intestinal transplant.

In its sample, this clone was seen a few times. The junction shows a germline mismatch at one end, possibly a read error. The genes are TRBV5-1 and TRBJ2-2; 8 bases are shared with TRBD2. Germline loops: CDR1 SGHRS, CDR2 YFSETQ. The CDR3 sequence is 16 residues long. The CDR3 bases are TGCCCCAGCAGCTTGTTCGCGGGGGGGAACACCGGGGAGCTGTTTTTT. Translating it yields CPSSLFAGGNTGELFF. Full variable domain (missing parts from reference TRBV5-1 and TRBJ2-2): KAGVTQTPRYLIKTRGQQVTLSCSPISGHRSVSWYQQTPGQGLQFLFEYFSETQRNKGNFPGRFSGRQFSNSRSEMNVSTLELGDSALYLCPSSLFAGGNTGELFFGEGSRLTVL.

This clone has only a few counts. This rearrangement joins TRBV6-4 to TRBJ2-1; D call uncertain. Per germline, CDR1 MRHNA and CDR2 SNTAGT. CDR3 length equals 13 residues. With 3 bases removed from V and 10 bases from J, the gap between germline ends came to 13 bases. DNA for the CDR3: TGTGCCAGCAGTGAAGACTCCCCCCCCGAGCAGTTCTTC. This sequence encodes CASSEDSPPEQFF.

Note on this clone: At one boundary the junction diverges from the germline segment, which might be a read error. This chain connects TRBV6-5 to TRBJ1-1; the D is unclear. The CDR3 sequence is 13 residues long. The V gene's germline CDR1 is MNHEY and CDR2 SVGAGI. The CDR3 protein is CAISDWPAPEAFF. CDR3 nucleotides: TGTGCCATCAGTGATTGGCCGGCCCCAGAGGCTTTCTTT.

The J gene is TRBJ1-2, the V gene TRBV15; D possibly corresponds to TRBD1 (6 bases). CDR3 size: 14 residues. CDR1 and CDR2 from the germline V gene are LNHNV and YYDKDF (reference sequence). V lost 0 bases, J lost 4 bases, and 9 bases lay in between. CDR3 sequence reads: CATSRDRGIYGYTF. DNA of the CDR3: TGTGCCACCAGCAGAGACAGGGGAATCTATGGCTACACCTTC.

CDR3 region: CASSSGDSLSYEQYF. The CDR3 region has the DNA TGCGCCAGCAGCTCCGGGGACAGCCTCTCCTACGAGCAGTACTTC. This chain connects TRBV5-1 to TRBJ2-7, with TRBD1 matching 7 bases. Germline V CDR1 and CDR2: SGHRS, YFSETQ. V lost 3 bases and J lost 0; bases outside the gene matches: 6. CDR3 length: 15 residues.

This clone is classed as medium-sized. The chain carries TRBV6-5 and TRBJ2-2; D unresolved. This CDR3 has 12 amino acids. Germline V CDR1 and CDR2: MNHEY, SVGAGI. The V end lost 5 bases, the J end lost 2 bases, and 3 bases lay between the germline ends. Here the CDR3 DNA reads TGTGCCAGCAGTGACAACACCGGGGAGCTGTTTTTT. It translates to CASSDNTGELFF.

V gene TRBV6-5 combines with J gene TRBJ1-2; TRBD1 matches 9 bases. The germline gives CDR1 MNHEY, CDR2 SVGAGI. With V trimmed by 10 bases and J by 9 bases, 9 bases remained unmatched. This CDR3 comprises 12 residues. CDR3 nucleotides: TGTGCCATTTCGGACAGGGGAGGAAGCTACACCTTC. It translates to CAISDRGGSYTF.

This chain joins TRBV20-1 and TRBJ1-1; tentative D call: TRBD1 (5 bases). The CDR3 consists of 11 residues. Trimming cost V 3 bases and J 7 bases, with 9 bases left between them. CDR1 and CDR2 (germline): DFQATT, SNEGSKA (reference sequence). DNA of the CDR3: TGCAGTGCTAGCAAAGGGGATGAAGCTTTCTTT. Amino acids: CSASKGDEAFF.

The chain couples TRBV6-6 to TRBJ2-7; the match to TRBD2 covers 16 bases. The V gene's germline CDR1 is MNHNY and CDR2 SVGAGI (reference sequence). J gave up 10 bases and V 6 bases, and 3 bases lay outside the gene matches. The CDR3 loop spans 13 amino acids. The CDR3 reads CASRGTSGGAQYF. DNA for the CDR3: TGTGCCAGCAGAGGGACTAGCGGGGGGGCCCAGTACTTC.

This clone rates as medium-sized. This chain uses TRBV5-1 with TRBJ1-2; TRBD1 matches at 8 bases. The CDR3 runs to 14 residues. From germline, CDR1 is SGHRS and CDR2 YFSETQ. V was pared by 5 bases and J by 2 bases, with 5 bases of the junction left unmatched. CDR3 region: CASRLTGGNYGYTF. The CDR3 DNA sequence: TGCGCCAGCAGACTTACAGGGGGAAACTATGGCTACACCTTC. The full variable domain, rest sourced from reference TRBV5-1 and TRBJ1-2, is KAGVTQTPRYLIKTRGQQVTLSCSPISGHRSVSWYQQTPGQGLQFLFEYFSETQRNKGNFPGRFSGRQFSNSRSEMNVSTLELGDSALYLCASRLTGGNYGYTFGSGTRLTVV.

The chain is built from TRBV9 and TRBJ2-3; the match to TRBD1 covers 10 bases. This CDR3 is 16 amino acids long. CDR1 and CDR2 from the germline V gene are SGDLS and YYNGEE. V trimming: 3 bases; J trimming: 4 bases; junction bases outside the gene matches: 8. In nucleotides, the CDR3 is TGTGCCAGCAGCGGACGGTCCGGGACAGGGGCAGATACGCAGTATTTT. Translation gives CASSGRSGTGADTQYF.

The J gene is TRBJ2-3, the V gene TRBV2; D might be TRBD1 or TRBD2, each matching 5 bases. Between the trimmed V and J ends, which lost 7 bases and 4 bases, there was a span of 15 bases. Germline CDR1 SNHLY, CDR2 FYNNEI. CDR3 length equals 14 residues. CDR3 nucleotides: TGTGCCAGCACCCCTTTGGGACCATCAGATACGCAGTATTTT. Amino acid sequence: CASTPLGPSDTQYF.

This clone is labeled as medium-sized. The rearrangement uses TRBV28 and TRBJ2-2, with a tentative D call TRBD2 (6 bases). CDR3 length: 15 residues. Trimming shortened V by 5 bases and J by 4 bases, and 14 bases separated the two germline ends. Germline assignment: CDR1 MDHEN and CDR2 SYDVKM. CDR3: CASSGWRAVTGELFF. In DNA form, the CDR3 reads TGTGCCAGCAGTGGCTGGAGGGCGGTCACCGGGGAGCTGTTTTTT. Complete variable domain (other parts from reference TRBV28 and TRBJ2-2): DVKVTQSSRYLVKRTGEKVFLECVQDMDHENMFWYRQDPGLGLRLIYFSYDVKMKEKGDIPEGYSVSREKKERFSLILESASTNQTSMYLCASSGWRAVTGELFFGEGSRLTVL.

CDR3 protein: CASSWGPGRTGVSYEQYF. In DNA form, the CDR3 reads TGCGCCAGCAGCTGGGGCCCGGGTAGGACAGGGGTTTCCTACGAGCAGTACTTC. The gene calls are TRBV5-1 and TRBJ2-7, with TRBD1 matching over 9 bases. The CDR3 is 18 residues long. The V gene end was trimmed by 3 bases and the J gene end by 1 base; junction bases not matched to a gene: 14. In germline, CDR1 is SGHRS, CDR2 YFSETQ.

This chain connects TRBV5-1 to TRBJ2-7; D uncertain. The CDR3 runs to 15 residues. Germline V gene data show CDR1 as SGHRS and CDR2 as YFSETQ. Trimming left V 0 bases short and J 4 bases short, with 14 bases between. CDR3 DNA: TGCGCCAGCAGCTTGGCCAATCTCGGAAAGTACGAGCAGTACTTC. Its translation is CASSLANLGKYEQYF.

This chain connects TRBV7-2 to TRBJ2-5; 10 nucleotides match TRBD1. The CDR3 spans 16 residues. V lost 0 bases and J lost 5; bases outside the gene matches: 6. Germline lookup yields CDR1 SGHTA and CDR2 FQGNSA. CDR3 region: CASSLALTGGLETQYF. The CDR3, as DNA: TGTGCCAGCAGCTTAGCGCTGACAGGGGGCTTGGAGACCCAGTACTTC.

The J gene is TRBJ1-1, the V gene TRBV7-9; 9 nucleotides agree with TRBD1. CDR3 length: 15 residues. Germline-derived CDR1 and CDR2 are SEHNR and FQNEAQ (reference sequence). The V and J ends lost 5 bases and 2 bases, in that order; junction bases with no gene match: 6. This chain's CDR3 is CASSLHRGLNTEAFF. Here the CDR3 DNA reads TGTGCCAGCAGCCTACACAGGGGGCTAAACACTGAAGCTTTCTTT.

This clone has a handful of counts. V gene TRBV19 combines with J gene TRBJ2-6, with no clear D. This CDR3 has 13 residues. Germline lookup yields CDR1 LNHDA and CDR2 SQIVND (reference sequence). Trimming took 10 bases from V and 1 from J, leaving 8 bases between them. Written as DNA, the CDR3 is TGTGCCACCCGAGAATCTGGGGCCAACGTCCTGACTTTC. Residues: CATRESGANVLTF.

The chain joins TRBV27 to TRBJ2-1, with TRBD1 matching over 7 bases. The CDR3 sequence is 17 residues long. V dropped 2 bases and J dropped 8; count of bases not matched to a gene: 15. Germline CDR1 and CDR2: MNHEY and SMNVEV (reference sequence). As DNA, the CDR3 is TGTGCCAGCAGTTTACTTCCGGGGACAGAAGTTTACCATGAGCAGTTCTTC. It yields the protein CASSLLPGTEVYHEQFF.

The V gene is TRBV30, the J gene TRBJ1-2; TRBD1 is a possible D gene (6 bases). Germline V gives CDR1 GTSNPN, CDR2 SVGIG (reference sequence). CDR3 length: 12 residues. The ends were cut back, 3 bases at V and 4 bases at J, with 9 bases in the middle. The CDR3 loop is CAWRDSAYGYTF. In DNA, the CDR3 is TGTGCCTGGAGGGACAGCGCCTATGGCTACACCTTC.

This clone has more than one count but fewer than ten. The rearrangement links TRBV19 to TRBJ1-2; no clear D. Trimming took 3 bases from V and 8 from J, leaving 16 bases between them. This CDR3 contains 14 residues. Germline CDR1 reads LNHDA; CDR2 reads SQIVND (reference sequence). DNA for the CDR3: TGTGCCAGTAGTATGAAGGCCCTATCCCGGGGCTACACCTTC. Amino acid sequence: CASSMKALSRGYTF.

This clone was detected a few times. The chain uses TRBV7-3 and TRBJ2-7; 7 bases align to TRBD1. The CDR3 extends over 14 amino acids. Trimming took 5 bases from V and 6 from J; bases not matched to a gene: 10. From germline, CDR1 is SGHTA and CDR2 FQGTGA. CDR3 bases: TGTGCCAGCAGCCTCGACAGGGAAGTGGGCGAGCAGTACTTC. It is translated as CASSLDREVGEQYF.

This clone has just a few counts. This chain links TRBV5-1 with TRBJ2-5; D unresolved. V was pared by 0 bases and J by 5 bases, with 11 bases between. CDR3 length: 14 amino acids. Germline CDR1 SGHRS, CDR2 YFSETQ. The CDR3 spells CASSLGLVKETQYF. The CDR3 DNA is TGCGCCAGCAGCTTGGGTCTAGTTAAGGAGACCCAGTACTTC.

The chain employs TRBV18 and TRBJ2-1; TRBD1 agrees at 8 bases. J lost 5 bases, V lost 6 bases, and 9 bases had no gene match. CDR3 length equals 15 residues. Germline V gene sequence: CDR1 KGHSH, CDR2 LQKENI. The CDR3 region is CASSPDRVPHNEQFF. In nucleotides, the CDR3 is TGTGCCAGCTCCCCGGACAGGGTCCCTCACAATGAGCAGTTCTTC.

The rearrangement joins TRBV4-2 to TRBJ2-1; D is perhaps TRBD2 (6 bases). V was clipped by 1 base and J by 4 bases, with 14 bases between them. Germline-derived CDR1 and CDR2 are LGHNA and YNFKEQ. The CDR3 has 16 residues. Here the CDR3 DNA reads TGTGCCAGCAGCCAAGGTCAGGGCGGGACGTACAATGAGCAGTTCTTC. This encodes CASSQGQGGTYNEQFF.

This clone was observed a handful of times. This chain uses TRBV21-1 with TRBJ2-4; the listed D gene, TRBD2, was not tested against the DNA. TRBV21-1 is a known pseudogene. This CDR3 spans 17 amino acids. The chain's CDR3 is CASSKRTSGVAKNIQYF. The CDR3, as DNA: TGTGCCAGCAGCAAACGGACTAGCGGAGTAGCCAAAAACATTCAGTACTTC.

CDR3 in DNA: TGTGCCAGCAGCTTTACAGGGAACGGGGCCAACGTCCTGACTTTC. The encoded protein is CASSFTGNGANVLTF. The rearrangement joins TRBV5-4 to TRBJ2-6, with a tentative D call TRBD1 (6 bases). Germline CDR1 is SGHNT and CDR2 is YYREEE (reference sequence). This CDR3 contains 15 residues. The germline V and J ends were trimmed by 2 bases and 4 bases, with 10 bases remaining between them.

This clone has only one observation. The chain recombines TRBV5-1 with TRBJ2-7; D might be TRBD2 (5 bases). Germline V CDR1 and CDR2: SGHRS, YFSETQ. The length of the CDR3 is 15 residues. Trimming removed 6 bases from V and 3 bases from J, with 19 bases in between. The CDR3 DNA reads as TGCGCCAGCACGTGGACTGGGGTTGGAATCTACGAGCAGTACTTC. Its protein is CASTWTGVGIYEQYF.